This is a list of T cell receptor beta chains from one sample in a study of blood T cell repertoires in COVID-19. Using immunoSEQ multiplex PCR, the repertoire was profiled, and TCRdb retains in-frame clones only, with some absent. Of 400,000 to 450,000 clones listed, around 91% are singletons. Source material: PBMCs or T cells enriched from blood (not recorded which). The source is a young man who had recovered from COVID-19. The CDR3 runs from the conserved cysteine through the conserved F or W. The D gene is left open where the match is weak. Clone size is given for some rows only: seen once, a few or many times, or a class if the clone is expanded.

clone_size d_call j_call v_call cdr3_aa cdr3_nt
. TRBD2 TRBJ2-1 TRBV7-2 CASSAREDPSNEQFF TGTGCCAGCAGCGCCCGGGAGGACCCCTCCAATGAGCAGTTCTTC
. TRBD1 TRBJ2-5 TRBV28 CASSPGQGAGTQYF TGTGCCAGCAGTCCGGGACAGGGGGCCGGGACCCAGTACTTC
. . TRBJ2-1 TRBV15 CATRATGAGEQFF TGTGCCACCCGTGCCACTGGGGCTGGTGAGCAGTTCTTC
. TRBD1 TRBJ2-1 TRBV29-1 CSVGPRDRPYNEQFF TGCAGCGTTGGACCCCGGGACAGGCCCTACAATGAGCAGTTCTTC
. . TRBJ1-1 TRBV6-5 CASMRVRVSTEAFF TGTGCCAGCATGAGGGTGAGGGTGAGCACTGAAGCTTTCTTT
once TRBD2 TRBJ2-3 TRBV27 CASSRLAGGPYTDTQYF TGTGCCAGCAGTCGACTAGCGGGAGGTCCCTACACAGATACGCAGTATTTT
. . TRBJ1-3 TRBV3-1/TRBV3-2 CASRSSSGNTIYF TGTGCCAGCAGGAGTAGCTCTGGAAACACCATATATTTT
once . TRBJ2-7 TRBV27 CASSFGGISYEQYF TGTGCCAGCAGTTTCGGCGGTATCTCCTACGAGCAGTACTTC
. . TRBJ1-2 TRBV7-8 CASSRTASYGYTF TGTGCCAGCAGCCGTACAGCTTCCTATGGCTACACCTTC
once . TRBJ1-2 TRBV12-3/TRBV12-4 CASSLLSGRGYTF TGTGCCAGCAGTTTGCTATCCGGGAGAGGCTACACCTTC
once TRBD2 TRBJ2-7 TRBV29-1 CSVEGLAGNEQYF TGCAGCGTTGAAGGGCTAGCGGGAAACGAGCAGTACTTC
. TRBD2 TRBJ2-1 TRBV27 CASGGNGRGFLSKQFF TGTGCCAGCGGGGGGAACGGGAGGGGCTTTTTGTCAAAGCAGTTCTTC
. . TRBJ2-7 TRBV18 CASSPNRVSTTYEQYF TGTGCCAGCTCACCAAACAGGGTTTCGACAACCTACGAGCAGTACTTC
few . TRBJ2-2 TRBV3-1/TRBV3-2 CASSQEGQGSHGELFF TGTGCCAGCAGCCAAGAAGGTCAGGGGAGCCACGGGGAGCTGTTTTTT
. . TRBJ2-1 TRBV7-7 CASSPRLDSYNEQFF TGTGCTAGCAGCCCCAGACTAGATTCCTACAATGAGCAGTTCTTC
once TRBD1 TRBJ1-4 TRBV18 CASSPLRDRHEKLFF TGTGCCAGCTCACCTCTTCGGGACAGGCATGAAAAACTGTTTTTT
few . TRBJ2-7 TRBV11-1 CASSLGQNNEQYF TGTGCCAGCAGCTTAGGACAGAATAACGAGCAGTACTTC
. TRBD1 TRBJ2-7 TRBV24-1 CATSDYASGTGVKQYF TGTGCCACCAGTGATTATGCCTCCGGGACAGGGGTTAAGCAGTACTTC
. . TRBJ2-1 TRBV3-1/TRBV3-2 CASSRLRRNNEQFF TGTGCCAGCAGCCGCTTGAGAAGAAACAATGAGCAGTTCTTC
. . TRBJ2-3 TRBV12-3/TRBV12-4 CASKGVSEQYF TGTGCCAGCAAAGGAGTCTCTGAGCAGTATTTT
. TRBD2 TRBJ2-3 TRBV5-4 CASSQAGGADTQYF TGTGCCAGCAGCCAAGCGGGAGGGGCAGATACGCAGTATTTT
once TRBD2 TRBJ2-1 TRBV6-5 CASSYSSGSSYNEQFF TGTGCCAGCAGTTACTCCAGCGGGAGTTCCTACAATGAGCAGTTCTTC
once . TRBJ2-3 TRBV30 CAWSVLEVLTDTQYF TGTGCCTGGAGTGTACTCGAGGTCCTGACAGATACGCAGTATTTT
. TRBD1 TRBJ1-4 TRBV19 CASRERQGTNEKLFF TGTGCCAGTAGGGAGCGACAGGGAACGAATGAAAAACTGTTTTTT
. TRBD1 TRBJ1-4 TRBV2 CASNGQGGGEKLFF TGTGCCAGCAATGGACAGGGGGGAGGGGAAAAACTGTTTTTT
. TRBD1 TRBJ1-1 TRBV27 CASRPGQGYGVREAFF TGTGCCAGCAGACCGGGACAGGGATACGGGGTGAGGGAAGCTTTCTTT
. TRBD2 TRBJ2-2 TRBV28 CASSRRTSGTGELFF TGTGCCAGCAGCCGTAGGACTAGCGGGACCGGGGAGCTGTTTTTT
. . TRBJ1-2 TRBV30 CAWSVPGNFGYTF TGTGCCTGGAGTGTACCCGGGAACTTTGGCTACACCTTC
. . TRBJ1-1 TRBV30 CAWGRVGTEAFF TGTGCCTGGGGGAGGGTTGGCACTGAAGCTTTCTTT
. TRBD1 TRBJ1-2 TRBV24-1 CATSDPDRGYGYTF TGTGCCACCAGTGACCCCGACAGGGGCTATGGCTACACCTTC
. . TRBJ1-4 TRBV30 CARRSKTTNEKLFF TGTGCCCGGAGGAGCAAGACAACTAATGAAAAACTGTTTTTT
. . TRBJ1-2 TRBV5-1 CASSVNEAGYTF TGCGCCAGCAGCGTCAACGAAGCGGGCTACACCTTC
once TRBD1 TRBJ1-1 TRBV19 CASIPTGVDTEAFF TGTGCCAGTATTCCCACAGGGGTGGACACTGAAGCTTTCTTT
. . TRBJ2-1 TRBV11-2 CASGGYNEQFF TGTGCCTCCGGCGGGTACAATGAGCAGTTCTTC
. . TRBJ1-2 TRBV6-5 CASSLGGVGYTF TGTGCCAGCAGTTTGGGGGGGGTTGGCTACACCTTC
. . TRBJ1-5 TRBV19 CASSPRGANQPQHF TGTGCCAGTAGTCCCCGGGGGGCCAATCAGCCCCAGCATTTT
. TRBD2 TRBJ2-3 TRBV11-2 CASSQGLARSTDTQYF TGTGCCAGCAGCCAGGGACTAGCGAGAAGCACAGATACGCAGTATTTT
. TRBD1 TRBJ2-5 TRBV24-1 CATSDLRDRGGETQYF TGTGCCACCAGTGATCTCCGGGACAGGGGAGGAGAGACCCAGTACTTC
. TRBD2 TRBJ2-5 TRBV5-1 CASSRALAGELKTQYF TGCGCCAGCAGCCGGGCCCTAGCGGGAGAGTTGAAGACCCAGTACTTC
. . TRBJ1-5 TRBV5-1 CASSQEGGATGQPQHF TGCGCCAGCAGCCAGGAGGGCGGGGCAACGGGTCAGCCCCAGCATTTT
. . TRBJ1-2 TRBV28 CASSFDRNYGYTF TGTGCCAGCAGTTTCGACAGGAACTATGGCTACACCTTC
. . TRBJ2-1 TRBV28 CASRPASAYNEQFF TGTGCCAGCCGCCCCGCTAGCGCCTACAATGAGCAGTTCTTC
. TRBD1 TRBJ1-1 TRBV19 CASSIRGAEAFF TGTGCCAGTAGTATCAGGGGGGCTGAAGCTTTCTTT
. . TRBJ1-1 TRBV4-1 CASSQDESRGLNTEAFF TGCGCCAGCAGCCAAGATGAGAGTCGAGGCTTGAACACTGAAGCTTTCTTT
. . TRBJ2-7 TRBV5-5 CASSVEGYEQYF TGTGCCAGCAGCGTAGAGGGCTACGAGCAGTACTTC
. . TRBJ2-2 TRBV15 CATSRIELNTGELFF TGTGCCACCAGCAGAATCGAGCTGAACACCGGGGAGCTGTTTTTT
. . TRBJ2-5 TRBV28 CASSSPRFSSETQYF TGTGCCAGCAGTTCCCCCCGGTTTTCCTCAGAGACCCAGTACTTC
. TRBD1 TRBJ2-5 TRBV5-1 CASSLAGQGGGETQYF TGCGCCAGCAGCTTAGCCGGACAGGGTGGAGGAGAGACCCAGTACTTC
. . TRBJ1-2 TRBV30 CAWSGGVRTTNYGYTF TGTGCCTGGAGTGGGGGCGTTAGAACCACTAACTATGGCTACACCTTC
. . TRBJ1-5 TRBV2 CASSETDGNQPQHF TGTGCCAGCAGTGAAACCGACGGGAATCAGCCCCAGCATTTT
. . TRBJ1-4 TRBV7-8 CASSSGVFEKLFF TGTGCCAGCAGCTCCGGAGTGTTTGAAAAACTGTTTTTT
. . TRBJ1-6 TRBV7-9 CASSLVGTGSSYNSPLHF TGTGCCAGCAGCTTAGTCGGTACAGGGAGCTCCTATAATTCACCCCTCCACTTT